This TCR beta chain was observed in a study of breast tumors, draining lymph nodes, adjacent tissues. From the multiplex PCR reads, TCRdb called clonotypes with MiXCR, one entry per CDR3 protein. The table includes over 250,000 distinct CDR3 sequences, around 30% detected once. Study-wide results and limits: The data were judged consistent with most tumor T cells coming from lymph node and expanding in tumor. Tumor TCR diversity was below lymph nodes but above nontumor tissue.

V dropped 5 bases and J dropped 7 bases, with 11 bases sitting between them. The germline gives CDR1 SEHNR, CDR2 FQNEAQ (reference sequence). This CDR3 is 13 amino acids long. Axillary draining lymph nodes of breast cancer patients supplied the node samples. For this clonotype: Its antigen remains unknown.

The receptor comes from a female donor with breast cancer. Some clones in this sample may be carry-over from other donors' samples. Sequencing was carried out using axillary lymph node tissue. The V and J genes are TRBV7-9 and TRBJ2-2, with D possibly being TRBD1 (6 bases). CDR3: CASSLRDIGELFF. CDR3 bases: TGTGCCAGCAGCCTTAGGGACATCGGGGAGCTGTTTTTT.